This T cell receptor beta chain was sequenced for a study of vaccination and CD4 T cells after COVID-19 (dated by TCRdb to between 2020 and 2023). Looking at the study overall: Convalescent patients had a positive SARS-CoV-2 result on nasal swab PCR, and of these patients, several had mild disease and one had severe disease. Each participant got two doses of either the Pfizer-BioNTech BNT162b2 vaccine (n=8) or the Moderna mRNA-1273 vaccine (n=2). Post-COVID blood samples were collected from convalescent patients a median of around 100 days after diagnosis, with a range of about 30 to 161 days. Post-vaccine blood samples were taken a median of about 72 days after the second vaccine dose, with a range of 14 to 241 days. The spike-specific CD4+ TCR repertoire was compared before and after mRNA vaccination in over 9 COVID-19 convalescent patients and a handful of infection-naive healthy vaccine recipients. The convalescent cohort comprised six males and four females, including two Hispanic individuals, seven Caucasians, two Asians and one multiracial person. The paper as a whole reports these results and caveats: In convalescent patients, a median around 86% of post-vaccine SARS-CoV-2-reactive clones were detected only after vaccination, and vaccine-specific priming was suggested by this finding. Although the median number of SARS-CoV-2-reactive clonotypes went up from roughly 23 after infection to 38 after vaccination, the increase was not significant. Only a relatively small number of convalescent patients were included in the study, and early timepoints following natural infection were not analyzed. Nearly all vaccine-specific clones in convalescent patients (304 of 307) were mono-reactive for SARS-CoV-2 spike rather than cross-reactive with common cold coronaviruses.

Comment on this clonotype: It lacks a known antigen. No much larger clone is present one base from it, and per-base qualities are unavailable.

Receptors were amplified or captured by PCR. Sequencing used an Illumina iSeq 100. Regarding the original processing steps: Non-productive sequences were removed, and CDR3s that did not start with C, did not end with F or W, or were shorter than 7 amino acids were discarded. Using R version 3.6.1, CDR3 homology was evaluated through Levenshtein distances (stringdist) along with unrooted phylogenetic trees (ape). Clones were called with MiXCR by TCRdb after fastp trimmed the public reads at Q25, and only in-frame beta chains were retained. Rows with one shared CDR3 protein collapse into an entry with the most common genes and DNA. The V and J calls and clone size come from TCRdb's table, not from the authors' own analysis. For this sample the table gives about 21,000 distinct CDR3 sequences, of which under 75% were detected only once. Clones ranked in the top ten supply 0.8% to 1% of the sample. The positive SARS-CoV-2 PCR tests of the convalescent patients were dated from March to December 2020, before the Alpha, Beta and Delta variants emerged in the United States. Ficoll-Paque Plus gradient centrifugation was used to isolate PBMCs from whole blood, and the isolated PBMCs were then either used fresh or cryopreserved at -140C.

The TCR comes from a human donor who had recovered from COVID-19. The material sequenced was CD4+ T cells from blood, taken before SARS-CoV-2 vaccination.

The DNA is TGTGCCAGCAGTGAAAGGGTCGGAAAAAGCAATCAGCCCCAGCATTTT. Translated, it gives CASSERVGKSNQPQHF. The V and J segments used are TRBV6-1 and TRBJ1-5, with no confident D gene call. The CDR3 covers 16 residues, taking in both the cysteine and the phenylalanine. This entry keeps only the CDR3 DNA: 48 bases, framed from base 1. V lost 2 bases and J lost 1 base; the stretch between them is 12 bases long. Taken from the germline V gene, the CDR1 and CDR2 loops are MNHNS and SASEGT.